One sample yielded the 29 T cell receptor beta chains listed below, sequenced in a study of radiotherapy plus CTLA-4 blockade in lung cancer. Clones were read by immunoSEQ multiplex PCR, and TCRdb kept only the in-frame ones, dropping some. This sample has about 32,000 clones, with roughly 70% found just once. The starting material was peripheral blood, obtained from a patient treated with radiotherapy plus ipilimumab. All receptors derive from a human donor with non-small cell lung cancer who had stable disease on radiotherapy plus ipilimumab.

The chain employs TRBV18 and TRBJ1-2, with D possibly being TRBD1 (6 bases). Trimming stripped 5 bases from V and 9 bases from J, with 22 bases between. The CDR3 has 15 amino acids. Germline CDR1 is KGHSH and CDR2 is LQKENI. The DNA of the CDR3 is TGTGCCAGCTCAGCCCCAAGGGGGGGAGCGGAAAGCTACACCTTC. This encodes CASSAPRGGAESYTF.

This chain connects TRBV6-5 to TRBJ1-1, with no clear D. Trimming pared 8 bases from V and 3 bases from J, leaving 19 bases between. Germline V gives CDR1 MNHEY, CDR2 SVGAGI. The CDR3 contains 15 residues. For the CDR3, the DNA is TGTGCCAGCCGTACCATCCAGGATTATCACACTGAAGCTTTCTTT. Amino acids: CASRTIQDYHTEAFF.

The rearrangement links TRBV5-1 to TRBJ1-3; D uncertain. Trimming left V 0 bases short and J 0 bases short, with 10 bases between. This CDR3 region has 16 residues. Germline CDR1 is SGHRS and CDR2 is YFSETQ. Here the CDR3 DNA reads TGCGCCAGCAGCTTGGAGGTGATTAGCTCTGGAAACACCATATATTTT. Protein: CASSLEVISSGNTIYF. Full variable domain (missing parts from reference TRBV5-1 and TRBJ1-3): KAGVTQTPRYLIKTRGQQVTLSCSPISGHRSVSWYQQTPGQGLQFLFEYFSETQRNKGNFPGRFSGRQFSNSRSEMNVSTLELGDSALYLCASSLEVISSGNTIYFGEGSWLTVV.

The chain links TRBV10-3 to TRBJ2-5; TRBD2 might be the D (5 bases). The CDR3 consists of 13 residues. Trimming stripped 5 bases from V and 3 bases from J, with 10 bases between. From germline, CDR1 is ENHRY and CDR2 SYGVKD. CDR3 sequence (DNA): TGTGCCATCAGTTTGAGGGTTAAAGAGACCCAGTACTTC. Translation: CAISLRVKETQYF.

V and J are TRBV5-1 and TRBJ2-1, with 11 bases matching TRBD2. This CDR3 comprises 16 residues. Germline trimming cut 4 bases from V and 0 bases from J; bases unmatched to any gene: 3. Germline CDR1 and CDR2: SGHRS and YFSETQ. CDR3 sequence reads: CASSATSGGSYNEQFF. In nucleotides, the CDR3 is TGCGCCAGCAGCGCTACTAGCGGGGGCTCCTACAATGAGCAGTTCTTC.

In nucleotides, the CDR3 is TGTGCCATCAGTGCATCCACCACCGAACGAGCTTTCTTT. It translates to CAISASTTERAFF. This chain connects TRBV10-3 to TRBJ1-1; the D is unclear. CDR3 length: 13 residues. V was trimmed by 4 bases and J by 10 bases, leaving 16 bases between them. Germline V lookup: CDR1 ENHRY, CDR2 SYGVKD.

This clone appeared a few times. For the CDR3, the DNA is TGTGCCAGCAGCCAAAACCAGTATACGCAGTATTTT. Translating gives CASSQNQYTQYF. The chain employs TRBV14 and TRBJ2-3, with D unresolved. Germline V gene sequence: CDR1 SGHDN, CDR2 FVKESK. The CDR3 extends over 12 amino acids. V was clipped by 2 bases and J by 7 bases, with 7 bases between them.

This chain links TRBV4-3 with TRBJ1-1, with a weak D call TRBD1 (5 bases). There are 14 residues in the CDR3. Looked up from germline, CDR1 is LGHNA and CDR2 is YSLEER. V was shortened by 4 bases and J by 3 bases, with 12 bases between the two germline ends. CDR3 loop: CASSPVGGYTEAFF. CDR3 in DNA: TGCGCCAGCAGCCCGGTCGGGGGGTACACTGAAGCTTTCTTT.

By its share, this clone is medium-sized (0.01 to 0.1%). This chain uses TRBV4-3 with TRBJ2-7; 12 bases map to TRBD2. CDR1 is LGHNA, CDR2 YSLEER, per germline. The CDR3 covers 16 residues. V was pared by 0 bases and J by 4 bases, with 4 bases of the junction left unmatched. The CDR3 loop reads CASSQDLAGGRYEQYF. In DNA, the CDR3 is TGCGCCAGCAGCCAAGATCTAGCGGGAGGGAGGTACGAGCAGTACTTC.

The chain employs TRBV14 and TRBJ2-7; tentatively, D is TRBD2 (6 bases). In germline, CDR1 is SGHDN, CDR2 FVKESK. Trimming stripped 3 bases from V and 1 base from J, with 10 bases between. This CDR3 has 14 residues. The CDR3 loop reads CASSQSLASYEQYF. CDR3 nucleotide sequence: TGTGCCAGCAGCCAGAGCCTAGCGTCCTACGAGCAGTACTTC.

This sequence joins TRBV21-1 and TRBJ1-1. TRBV21-1 is a recognized pseudogene. This CDR3 contains 15 residues. The CDR3 region has the DNA TGTGCCAGCAGCAATCAGAGTTTTATGAACACTGAAGCTTTCTTT. It codes for CASSNQSFMNTEAFF.

CDR3 protein: CASSLAFTGSSGSQTGELFF. The CDR3 nucleotides read TGCGCCAGCAGCTTGGCCTTTACAGGGTCTAGCGGGAGTCAGACCGGGGAGCTGTTTTTT. V is TRBV5-1 and J is TRBJ2-2; 10 nucleotides agree with TRBD2. The V segment lost 0 bases and the J segment 5 bases; nucleotides outside the gene matches: 16. Germline V gives CDR1 SGHRS, CDR2 YFSETQ. The CDR3 has 20 amino acids.

The rearrangement joins TRBV11-2 to TRBJ2-1, with unresolved D. Trimming cost V 1 base and J 7 bases, with 8 bases left between them. The CDR3 has 13 residues. CDR1 and CDR2 from the germline V gene are SGHAT and FQNNGV. The CDR3 nucleotides read TGTGCCAGCAGCTTAGGCGATAATAATGAGCAGTTCTTC. Amino acids: CASSLGDNNEQFF. The entire variable domain, with the rest obtained from reference TRBV11-2 and TRBJ2-1, is as follows: EAGVAQSPRYKIIEKRQSVAFWCNPISGHATLYWYQQILGQGPKLLIQFQNNGVVDDSQLPKDRFSAERLKGVDSTLKIQPAKLEDSAVYLCASSLGDNNEQFFGPGTRLTVL.

This clone is labeled as medium-sized (0.01 to 0.1%). The chain is built from TRBV7-8 and TRBJ1-1; 7 positions match TRBD1. The CDR3 is 14 residues long. Germline V lookup: CDR1 SGHVS, CDR2 FQNEAQ. V shed 7 bases, J shed 5 bases, and the junction held 10 bases outside the gene matches. The CDR3 sequence: CASTSTGRGTEAFF. Written as DNA, the CDR3 is TGTGCCAGCACCTCGACAGGGAGGGGGACTGAAGCTTTCTTT.

V is TRBV19 and J is TRBJ2-3, with 11 bases that match TRBD2. The V and J ends lost 6 bases and 3 bases, in that order; junction bases with no gene match: 14. This CDR3 contains 18 residues. CDR1 and CDR2 (germline): LNHDA, SQIVND (reference sequence). The DNA for the CDR3 is TGTGCCAGTAGCCACGGACTAGCGGGTTGGGGTGGGACAGATACGCAGTATTTT. Translated, it gives CASSHGLAGWGGTDTQYF.

This rearrangement joins TRBV7-2 to TRBJ2-7; perhaps D is TRBD1 or TRBD2 (6 bases each). V dropped 3 bases and J dropped 5 bases, with 14 bases sitting between them. The CDR3 spans 14 residues. CDR1 and CDR2 from the germline V gene are SGHTA and FQGNSA. Written as DNA, the CDR3 is TGTGCCAGCAGCTTCGGGGGCCCCGTAGACGAGCAGTACTTC. Its translation: CASSFGGPVDEQYF. Full variable domain (rest looked up from reference TRBV7-2 and TRBJ2-7): GAGVSQSPSNKVTEKGKDVELRCDPISGHTALYWYRQSLGQGLEFLIYFQGNSAPDKSGLPSDRFSAERTGGSVSTLTIQRTQQEDSAVYLCASSFGGPVDEQYFGPGTRLTVT.

The chain joins TRBV5-1 to TRBJ2-2, with D hard to call. Germline loops: CDR1 SGHRS, CDR2 YFSETQ. CDR3 length: 17 residues. The ends were cut back, 0 bases at V and 4 bases at J, with 16 bases in the middle. The DNA for the CDR3 is TGCGCCAGCAGCTTGGATCTGGGGTTTATGGGCACCGGGGAGCTGTTTTTT. As protein: CASSLDLGFMGTGELFF.

For the CDR3, the DNA is TGTGCCAGCAGTGACAGCAATGAGCAGTTCTTC. Residues: CASSDSNEQFF. The chain couples TRBV6-5 to TRBJ2-1; tentative D call: TRBD1 (5 bases). Germline V CDR1 and CDR2: MNHEY, SVGAGI. The CDR3 consists of 11 residues. V was clipped by 5 bases and J by 6 bases, with 5 bases between them.

The chain recombines TRBV19 with TRBJ1-5; perhaps TRBD1 as D (5 bases). The germline V gene has CDR1 LNHDA and CDR2 SQIVND (reference sequence). This CDR3 contains 16 residues. V gave up 7 bases and J gave up 7 bases, with 23 bases separating them. CDR3 amino acids: CASTSLRDGPLQPQHF. CDR3 DNA sequence: TGTGCCAGTACTTCTTTGCGGGACGGACCTCTGCAGCCCCAGCATTTT.

V and J are TRBV19 and TRBJ2-5; D is undetermined. Germline assignment: CDR1 LNHDA and CDR2 SQIVND (reference sequence). The CDR3 is made up of 13 amino acids. The germline V and J ends were trimmed by 5 bases and 4 bases, with 11 bases remaining between them. The CDR3 nucleotides are TGTGCCAGTAGTCGGATAAATGGAGAGACCCAGTACTTC. Amino acid sequence: CASSRINGETQYF.

V gene TRBV4-1 combines with J gene TRBJ1-1, with D possibly matching TRBD1 (5 bases). The CDR3 contains 18 residues. The germline V gene encodes CDR1 MGHRA and CDR2 YSYEKL. The V and J ends lost 1 base and 2 bases respectively, with 20 bases between them. The CDR3 sequence is CASSQGRSFRRVNTEAFF. DNA of the CDR3: TGCGCCAGCAGCCAAGGGAGGAGTTTTCGCAGGGTAAACACTGAAGCTTTCTTT.

The J gene is TRBJ2-3, the V gene TRBV6-4, with D possibly TRBD2 on 6 matching bases. This CDR3 is 15 amino acids long. The V end was cut by 2 bases, the J end by 0 bases, with 9 bases between. Germline V gene sequence: CDR1 MRHNA, CDR2 SNTAGT. The CDR3 sequence: CASSDEGLSTDTQYF. CDR3 DNA sequence: TGTGCCAGCAGTGACGAGGGACTTAGCACAGATACGCAGTATTTT.

The chain recombines TRBV11-2 with TRBJ2-1; TRBD2 is a possible D gene (6 bases). Between the trimmed V and J ends, which lost 1 base and 14 bases, there was a span of 9 bases. CDR3 length: 11 residues. In germline, CDR1 is SGHAT, CDR2 FQNNGV. The CDR3 sequence: CASSLAREEFF. In nucleotides, the CDR3 is TGTGCCAGCAGCTTAGCGAGGGAGGAGTTCTTC.

The CDR3 here is CASSIEASTTGELFF. Here the CDR3 DNA reads TGTGCCAGTAGTATAGAGGCTAGTACTACCGGGGAGCTGTTTTTT. The genes are TRBV19 and TRBJ2-2; D is uncertain. In germline, CDR1 is LNHDA, CDR2 SQIVND (reference sequence). CDR3 length: 15 residues. The germline V and J ends were trimmed by 0 bases and 5 bases, with 10 bases remaining between them.

The chain is built from TRBV4-2 and TRBJ2-2; D unclear. The V gene lost 1 base and the J gene lost 4 bases, with 10 bases spanning the gap. The CDR3 covers 15 residues. Germline CDR1 and CDR2: LGHNA and YNFKEQ. DNA for the CDR3: TGTGCCAGCAGCCAAGTGTCACGGGCCACCGGGGAGCTGTTTTTT. Translation gives CASSQVSRATGELFF.

V usage is TRBV18 and J usage is TRBJ2-1; D unresolved. V lost 2 bases and J 0 bases, leaving 8 bases between the germline ends. CDR3 length equals 15 residues. Germline CDR1 KGHSH, CDR2 LQKENI. The CDR3 protein is CASSPSFGSYNEQFF. CDR3 nucleotides: TGTGCCAGCTCACCAAGTTTCGGCTCCTACAATGAGCAGTTCTTC.

V and J are TRBV6-6 and TRBJ1-2, with D possibly matching TRBD1 (6 bases). The CDR3 contains 14 residues. The germline gives CDR1 MNHNY, CDR2 SVGAGI (reference sequence). V lost 5 bases and J lost 5, with 15 bases in between. The CDR3 region has the DNA TGTGCCAGCAGTCCCTTCAGGGGAGGGTATGGCTACACCTTC. Translating it yields CASSPFRGGYGYTF.

This clone was detected only a few times. V usage is TRBV4-1 and J usage is TRBJ1-5; the D is unclear. CDR3 length equals 13 residues. Germline CDR1 is MGHRA and CDR2 is YSYEKL. Between the trimmed V and J ends, which lost 0 bases and 5 bases, there was a span of 5 bases. Here the CDR3 DNA reads TGCGCCAGCAGCCAAGACGGTTATCAGCCCCAGCATTTT. Translation: CASSQDGYQPQHF.

This clone was detected a few times. DNA for the CDR3: TGTGCCAGCAGCTTTCTAGGGAGGAATGAGCAGTTCTTC. Its protein is CASSFLGRNEQFF. The chain joins TRBV7-2 to TRBJ2-1; tentative D call: TRBD2 (6 bases). Trimming pared 3 bases from V and 7 bases from J, leaving 10 bases between. The CDR3 loop spans 13 amino acids. Germline V gene lookup returns CDR1 SGHTA and CDR2 FQGNSA.